Following are 28 T cell receptor beta chains from one sample sequenced in a study of blood T cell dynamics during melanoma immunotherapy. The repertoire was sequenced with immunoSEQ multiplex PCR; TCRdb's copy has only in-frame clones and lacks some. Of 10,000 or so clones in the sample, roughly 90% were seen once. Described time point: pre-treatment baseline. Source: blood, taken from a patient treated with checkpoint blockade. These receptors all come from a human donor with melanoma.

This chain uses TRBV5-6 with TRBJ2-1; 11 nucleotides align to TRBD1. Germline-derived CDR1 and CDR2 are SGHDT and YYEEEE. V was pared by 3 bases and J by 7 bases, with 3 bases of the junction left unmatched. This CDR3 has 14 residues. The CDR3 DNA reads as TGTGCCAGCAGCTACGGGACAGGGGGGAATGAGCAGTTCTTC. It yields the protein CASSYGTGGNEQFF.

The CDR3 loop reads CASHRDTGELFF. The CDR3 DNA follows: TGTGCCAGCCACCGAGACACCGGGGAGCTGTTTTTT. V usage is TRBV7-9 and J usage is TRBJ2-2; no clear D. Germline loops: CDR1 SEHNR, CDR2 FQNEAQ (reference sequence). The CDR3 contains 12 residues. The ends were cut back, 8 bases at V and 3 bases at J, with 7 bases in the middle. Variable domain in full (rest from reference TRBV7-9 and TRBJ2-2): DTGVSQNPRHKITKRGQNVTFRCDPISEHNRLYWYRQTLGQGPEFLTYFQNEAQLEKSRLLSDRFSAERPKGSFSTLEIQRTEQGDSAMYLCASHRDTGELFFGEGSRLTVL.

The sample holds one count of this clone. CDR3: CASSVEQQTEAFF. The CDR3 bases are TGCGCCAGCAGTGTAGAACAGCAAACTGAAGCTTTCTTT. The chain combines TRBV10-2 with TRBJ1-1, with D hard to call. Germline V lookup: CDR1 WSHSY, CDR2 SAAADI. The CDR3 has 13 residues. Trimming cost V 4 bases and J 5 bases, with 11 bases left between them.

The chain links TRBV15 to TRBJ1-2; D uncertain. V dropped 0 bases and J dropped 6 bases, with 14 bases sitting between them. In germline, CDR1 is LNHNV, CDR2 YYDKDF (reference sequence). CDR3 length equals 15 residues. CDR3 in amino acids: CATSRDRGAQDGYTF. The CDR3 nucleotides read TGTGCCACCAGCAGAGATCGGGGAGCGCAAGATGGCTACACCTTC.

V gene TRBV9 combines with J gene TRBJ2-1; TRBD2 matches 8 bases. Trimming removed 0 bases from V and 9 bases from J; junction bases left unmatched: 5. Germline V CDR1 and CDR2: SGDLS, YYNGEE. The CDR3 is 14 residues long. CDR3 in amino acids: CASSVAGGRSEQFF. CDR3 DNA sequence: TGTGCCAGCAGCGTAGCGGGAGGGCGGAGTGAGCAGTTCTTC.

The V call is TRBV5-1, the J call TRBJ2-1, with TRBD2 identical over 9 bases. Germline assignment: CDR1 SGHRS and CDR2 YFSETQ. This CDR3 has 15 amino acids. Trimming removed 0 bases from V and 4 bases from J; junction bases left unmatched: 2. DNA for the CDR3: TGCGCCAGCAGCTTGGTAGCGGGAGCATACAATGAGCAGTTCTTC. This sequence encodes CASSLVAGAYNEQFF.

This chain uses TRBV7-2 with TRBJ2-7, with 8 positions matching TRBD1. Germline CDR1 SGHTA, CDR2 FQGNSA. The CDR3 spans 15 residues. The V segment lost 5 bases and the J segment 0 bases; nucleotides outside the gene matches: 6. CDR3 loop: CASSQDRGPSYEQYF. The DNA of the CDR3 is TGTGCCAGCAGCCAAGACAGGGGCCCCTCCTACGAGCAGTACTTC. The variable domain in full, completed from reference TRBV7-2 and TRBJ2-7, reads GAGVSQSPSNKVTEKGKDVELRCDPISGHTALYWYRQSLGQGLEFLIYFQGNSAPDKSGLPSDRFSAERTGGSVSTLTIQRTQQEDSAVYLCASSQDRGPSYEQYFGPGTRLTVT.

V is TRBV10-3 and J is TRBJ2-1, with a weak D call TRBD2 (7 bases). V lost 0 bases and J lost 4, with 19 bases in between. Looked up from germline, CDR1 is ENHRY and CDR2 is SYGVKD. There are 18 residues in the CDR3. CDR3 DNA sequence: TGTGCCATCAGTGAGTCGTGGGGGGGCGGAGAGTTTTACAATGAGCAGTTCTTC. It encodes CAISESWGGGEFYNEQFF.

The chain employs TRBV5-1 and TRBJ1-2, with D hard to call. This CDR3 has 14 residues. Germline CDR1 is SGHRS and CDR2 is YFSETQ. V was cut by 1 base and J by 8 bases, with 15 bases left in between. The DNA of the CDR3 is TGCGCCAGCAGCTTGTCTGGGGTCGCTTGGGGCTACACCTTC. This sequence encodes CASSLSGVAWGYTF.

The genes are TRBV4-3 and TRBJ2-3, with a weak D call TRBD2 (5 bases). CDR3 length: 14 amino acids. Deletions cut 4 bases from V and 6 bases from J, with 14 bases between. Germline loops: CDR1 LGHNA, CDR2 YSLEER. The DNA for the CDR3 is TGCGCCAGCAGCCGGACTGGGTCGTGGGATACGCAGTATTTT. The encoded protein is CASSRTGSWDTQYF.

The rearrangement joins TRBV19 to TRBJ2-7; 9 bases are shared with TRBD2. This CDR3 region has 15 residues. Germline lookup yields CDR1 LNHDA and CDR2 SQIVND (reference sequence). Trimming removed 3 bases from V and 4 bases from J; junction bases left unmatched: 7. CDR3 amino acids: CASSIGLAGEYEQYF. For the CDR3, the DNA is TGTGCCAGTAGTATTGGGTTAGCGGGAGAGTACGAGCAGTACTTC.

This chain links TRBV30 with TRBJ1-5; D remains unclear. Germline loops: CDR1 GTSNPN, CDR2 SVGIG (reference sequence). Trimming stripped 2 bases from V and 1 base from J, with 6 bases between. This CDR3 contains 13 residues. The CDR3 spells CAWSTDSNQPQHF. CDR3 DNA: TGTGCCTGGAGTACGGACAGCAATCAGCCCCAGCATTTT.

This clone turned up a few times. The chain is built from TRBV5-1 and TRBJ2-5; TRBD1 matches at 8 bases. CDR3 length: 14 residues. Germline trimming cut 0 bases from V and 5 bases from J; bases unmatched to any gene: 3. CDR1 and CDR2 from the germline V gene are SGHRS and YFSETQ. The CDR3 sequence: CASSLATGVETQYF. The CDR3 nucleotides read TGCGCCAGCAGCTTGGCGACAGGGGTGGAGACCCAGTACTTC.

This chain links TRBV7-8 with TRBJ1-5; 10 bases align to TRBD1. V gave up 4 bases and J gave up 11 bases; unmatched junction bases: 14. The CDR3 has 16 residues. From germline, CDR1 is SGHVS and CDR2 FQNEAQ. The CDR3 spells CASSSRLGTGQGSQHF. The CDR3 nucleotides read TGTGCCAGCAGCTCCCGGCTGGGGACGGGACAGGGGTCCCAGCATTTT.

The genes are TRBV28 and TRBJ1-1; D is perhaps TRBD1 (6 bases). CDR3 length: 15 amino acids. V was pared by 2 bases and J by 4 bases, with 14 bases between. Germline CDR1 reads MDHEN; CDR2 reads SYDVKM. CDR3 DNA sequence: TGTGCCAGCAGTTTAGGGGGGGGCGTGGGCACTGAAGCTTTCTTT. It encodes CASSLGGGVGTEAFF.

This chain uses TRBV7-2 with TRBJ2-7; TRBD2 agrees at 14 bases. In germline, CDR1 is SGHTA, CDR2 FQGNSA. The CDR3 runs 14 residues. The ends lost 1 base at V and 7 bases at J; junction bases unmatched: 0. CDR3 residues: CASSLGTSGREQYF. CDR3 sequence (DNA): TGTGCCAGCAGCTTAGGGACTAGCGGGAGGGAGCAGTACTTC.

The chain combines TRBV7-8 with TRBJ1-3, with TRBD1 matching over 7 bases. The length of the CDR3 is 14 residues. Germline CDR1 and CDR2: SGHVS and FQNEAQ. The ends lost 0 bases at V and 7 bases at J; junction bases unmatched: 3. CDR3 sequence (DNA): TGTGCCAGCAGCTTAGCGGGACAGCGGAACACCATATATTTT. It specifies CASSLAGQRNTIYF.

This chain joins TRBV11-2 and TRBJ2-3; 9 nucleotides line up with TRBD1. Unmatched junction bases numbered 3, after V lost 4 bases and J lost 4 bases. CDR1 and CDR2 from the germline V gene are SGHAT and FQNNGV. This CDR3 has 14 amino acids. The CDR3 coding sequence is TGTGCCAGCAGCTCGGGACAGGGCTCAGATACGCAGTATTTT. Its translation is CASSSGQGSDTQYF.

This sequence joins TRBV5-4 and TRBJ2-3; D tentatively fits TRBD1 or TRBD2 (5 bases each). The germline gives CDR1 SGHNT, CDR2 YYREEE (reference sequence). The CDR3 extends over 14 amino acids. With 4 bases removed from V and 0 bases from J, the gap between germline ends came to 9 bases. CDR3 amino acids: CASSGTLSTDTQYF. In nucleotides, the CDR3 is TGTGCCAGCAGCGGGACCCTTAGCACAGATACGCAGTATTTT.

The chain joins TRBV28 to TRBJ1-3; D gene uncertain. Germline-derived CDR1 and CDR2 are MDHEN and SYDVKM. The CDR3 loop spans 16 amino acids. Trimming shortened V by 5 bases and J by 0 bases, and 14 bases separated the two germline ends. The CDR3 is CASSPPPLGSGNTIYF. CDR3 nucleotides: TGTGCCAGCAGTCCACCGCCTTTGGGCTCTGGAAACACCATATATTTT.

J is TRBJ1-1 and V is TRBV7-9; maybe TRBD1 (5 bases). This CDR3 is 15 amino acids long. V dropped 1 base and J dropped 2 bases, with 11 bases sitting between them. Germline CDR1 is SEHNR and CDR2 is FQNEAQ (reference sequence). The CDR3 loop reads CASSLGWGGNTEAFF. For the CDR3, the DNA is TGTGCCAGCAGCTTAGGGTGGGGGGGAAACACTGAAGCTTTCTTT.

This clone was seen just once. The chain employs TRBV27 and TRBJ2-7; 7 nucleotides align to TRBD1. The V segment lost 5 bases and the J segment 2 bases; nucleotides outside the gene matches: 12. CDR3 length: 16 residues. Germline-derived CDR1 and CDR2 are MNHEY and SMNVEV (reference sequence). As DNA, the CDR3 is TGTGCCAGCAGTCAAACCACAGGGGCCCTTACCTACGAGCAGTACTTC. Translated: CASSQTTGALTYEQYF.

The chain combines TRBV14 with TRBJ2-3; D perhaps matches TRBD1 (5 bases). The germline V gene has CDR1 SGHDN and CDR2 FVKESK. The CDR3 totals 13 residues. V was shortened by 5 bases and J by 4 bases, with 10 bases between the two germline ends. This chain's CDR3 is CASSNRFPDTQYF. The CDR3 coding sequence is TGTGCCAGCAGCAACAGGTTTCCAGATACGCAGTATTTT.

The chain has TRBV30 and TRBJ2-3, with TRBD2 identical over 7 bases. CDR1 is GTSNPN and CDR2 is SVGIG in the germline V gene (reference sequence). This CDR3 has 16 residues. The ends lost 4 bases at V and 2 bases at J; junction bases unmatched: 12. CDR3 loop: CAWTQSFAGVTDTQYF. CDR3 DNA sequence: TGTGCCTGGACCCAAAGTTTTGCGGGGGTCACAGATACGCAGTATTTT. The full variable domain, completed using reference TRBV30 and TRBJ2-3, is SQTIHQWPATLVQPVGSPLSLECTVEGTSNPNLYWYRQAAGRGLQLLFYSVGIGQISSEVPQNLSASRPQDRQFILSSKKLLLSDSGFYLCAWTQSFAGVTDTQYFGPGTRLTVL.

The count of this clone is one. The rearrangement joins TRBV9 to TRBJ2-7; unclear D gene. Looked up from germline, CDR1 is SGDLS and CDR2 is YYNGEE. Deletions cut 4 bases from V and 7 bases from J, with 18 bases between. CDR3 length: 14 residues. The CDR3 protein is CASSPLGATQEQYF. CDR3 coding DNA: TGTGCCAGCAGCCCCCTCGGTGCCACACAGGAGCAGTACTTC.

V is TRBV2 and J is TRBJ1-5; no definite D call. V lost 8 bases and J 0 bases, leaving 14 bases between the germline ends. This CDR3 is built from 15 residues. From germline, CDR1 is SNHLY and CDR2 FYNNEI. CDR3 sequence (DNA): TGTGCCAGCGGGAGGACGTACAATAGCAATCAGCCCCAGCATTTT. Translated, it gives CASGRTYNSNQPQHF.

This clone was seen a single time. V is TRBV28 and J is TRBJ1-6, with TRBD1 as a possible D gene (5 bases). V was trimmed by 7 bases and J by 8 bases, leaving 18 bases between them. Germline lookup yields CDR1 MDHEN and CDR2 SYDVKM. The CDR3 spans 15 residues. CDR3 region: CASTPFGRADSPLHF. CDR3 DNA sequence: TGTGCCAGCACCCCCTTCGGCAGGGCTGATTCACCCCTCCACTTT.

The gene calls are TRBV5-4 and TRBJ2-3; no firm D call. Germline V CDR1 and CDR2: SGHNT, YYREEE (reference sequence). The V gene lost 0 bases and the J gene lost 7 bases, with 9 bases spanning the gap. The CDR3 is made up of 13 amino acids. CDR3 sequence (DNA): TGTGCCAGCAGCTTGGCGGAGCCGCATACGCAGTATTTT. It is translated as CASSLAEPHTQYF.